One and the same sample provided the 9 T cell receptor beta chains below, sequenced in a study of low-dose radiotherapy and immunotherapy resistance in tumors (dated 2022 in TCRdb). Reads for this sample came from an Illumina HiSeq 2500. TCRs were amplified with Phusion for around 20 PCR cycles using a constant-region primer together with the adapter attached to the V primers. TCRdb applied fastp at Q25 and MiXCR to the public reads, then kept only in-frame beta chains. Rows matching on CDR3 protein sequence are summarized as one entry with the most common DNA and genes. This sample is represented by roughly 50,000 distinct CDR3 sequences; around 35% of them were singletons. Approximately 8.4% of the sample lies in the top ten. The sample's time point label, decoded: after trial treatment. The sample's treatment or condition label is to be understood as: LDRT plus nivolumab, ipilimumab, low-dose cyclophosphamide and aspirin (RACIN trial).

The sample consisted of PBMCs, taken after low-dose radiotherapy plus immunotherapy. The receptor set was obtained from a male donor with rectosigmoid adenocarcinoma.

This clonotype was found many times. This chain links TRBV20-1 with TRBJ2-1; TRBD2 aligns across 11 bases. CDR1 DFQATT and CDR2 SNEGSKA come from the germline V gene (reference sequence). The CDR3 is 15 amino acids. The J segment lost 4 bases and the V segment lost 0 bases, leaving 2 bases of the junction unmatched. Here the CDR3 DNA reads TGCAGTGCTAGAGATCTAGCGGGGGGATACAATGAGCAGTTCTTC. Translating gives CSARDLAGGYNEQFF.

Notes on this clonotype: This probably arose from a read error, given a far larger clone one base away. The chain uses TRBV6-8 and TRBJ2-7; unclear D gene. The germline gives CDR1 MNHGY, CDR2 SAAAGT. The CDR3 is made up of 15 amino acids. V was cut by 6 bases and J by 3 bases, with 18 bases left in between. The CDR3 is CASRRGFLGGYEQYF. Here the CDR3 DNA reads TGTGCCAGCAGACGAGGATTTTTAGGTGGCTACGAGCAGTACTTC.

This clonotype was picked up many times. The chain employs TRBV3-1 and TRBJ2-4, with a possible D match to TRBD2 (6 bases). Germline CDR1 LGHDT, CDR2 YNNKEL (reference sequence). V lost 1 base to trimming and J lost 3 bases, with 16 bases between them. The CDR3 length is 17 residues. The CDR3 loop reads CASSQVSGVSVKNIQYF. The CDR3, as DNA: TGTGCCAGCAGCCAAGTATCGGGGGTCTCGGTCAAAAACATTCAGTACTTC.

As regards this clonotype: This likely came from a read error, as a far larger clone is one base away. This chain connects TRBV28 to TRBJ2-1; weak D call: TRBD2 (6 bases). V gave up 7 bases and J gave up 13 bases, with 26 bases separating them. CDR1 is MDHEN and CDR2 is SYDVKM in the germline V gene. CDR3 length: 15 residues. Written as DNA, the CDR3 is TGTGCCAGCACTCTGTCGGCGGCGGCCCGGGAGACCCAGTTCTTC. Residues: CASTLSAAARETQFF.

This clonotype was counted at least ten times. The chain recombines TRBV6-2 or TRBV6-3 with TRBJ2-5; a weak D match, TRBD1 (6 bases). The germline V and J ends were trimmed by 6 bases and 3 bases, with 17 bases remaining between them. CDR1 and CDR2 (germline): MNHEY, SVGEGT. The CDR3 consists of 15 residues. In DNA, the CDR3 is TGTGCCAGCAGGCGAGTACAGGGTTTCGAAGAGACCCAGTACTTC. It specifies CASRRVQGFEETQYF.

The V and J genes are TRBV28 and TRBJ2-7; TRBD1 aligns across 7 bases. Per the germline V gene, CDR1 is MDHEN and CDR2 is SYDVKM. With 5 bases clipped from V and 6 bases from J, the junction kept 4 bases outside the gene matches. This CDR3 has 12 amino acids. CDR3 region: CASSHRGSEQYF. For the CDR3, the DNA is TGTGCCAGCAGTCACAGGGGTAGCGAGCAGTACTTC.

At least ten counts were recorded for this clonotype. The rearrangement links TRBV7-6 to TRBJ2-3, with 8 positions matching TRBD1. The CDR3 extends over 15 amino acids. Germline CDR1 is SGHVS and CDR2 is FNYEAQ. V shed 5 bases and J 4 bases; nucleotides not matched to a gene: 8. CDR3: CASSEGQGIADTQYF. As DNA, the CDR3 is TGTGCCAGCAGCGAAGGACAGGGCATTGCAGATACGCAGTATTTT.

In regard to this clonotype: This likely came from a read error, as a far larger clone is one base away. The conserved final phenylalanine or tryptophan is absent from the CDR3, which likely points to a read error. The chain has TRBV7-9 and TRBJ2-1; perhaps TRBD1 as D (6 bases). Trimming removed 4 bases from V and 4 bases from J, with 8 bases in between. Per the germline V gene, CDR1 is SEHNR and CDR2 is FQNEAQ (reference sequence). The CDR3 is 13 amino acids. The CDR3 region is CASSSGQYNEQFL. Here the CDR3 DNA reads TGTGCCAGCAGCTCCGGACAGTACAATGAGCAGTTCTTG.

This clonotype was recorded at least ten times. This chain joins TRBV28 and TRBJ2-7, with a tentative D call TRBD1 (5 bases). Trimming shortened V by 2 bases and J by 6 bases, and 17 bases separated the two germline ends. Germline CDR1 reads MDHEN; CDR2 reads SYDVKM. The CDR3 totals 15 residues. CDR3 nucleotide sequence: TGTGCCAGCAGTTTAAATCAGGGTGCCTTGGGCGAGCAGTACTTC. Its translation: CASSLNQGALGEQYF.